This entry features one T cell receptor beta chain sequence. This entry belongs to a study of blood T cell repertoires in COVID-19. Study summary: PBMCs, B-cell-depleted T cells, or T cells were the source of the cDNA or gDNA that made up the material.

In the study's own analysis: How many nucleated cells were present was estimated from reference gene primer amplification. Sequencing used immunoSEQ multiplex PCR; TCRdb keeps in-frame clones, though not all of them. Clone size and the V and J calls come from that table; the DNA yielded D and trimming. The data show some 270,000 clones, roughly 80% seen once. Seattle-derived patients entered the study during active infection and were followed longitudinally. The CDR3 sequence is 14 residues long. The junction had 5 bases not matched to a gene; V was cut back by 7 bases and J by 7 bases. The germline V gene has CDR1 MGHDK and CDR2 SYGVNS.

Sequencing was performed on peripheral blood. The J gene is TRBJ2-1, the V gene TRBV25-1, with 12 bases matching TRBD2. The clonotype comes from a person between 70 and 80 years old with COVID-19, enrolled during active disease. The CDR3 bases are TGTGCCAGCACACTAGCGGGGGGCTCTAATGAGCAGTTCTTC. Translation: CASTLAGGSNEQFF.